The present entry profiles one TCR beta chain with its context. Its specificity is not known. There are 15 residues in the CDR3. The germline V gene encodes CDR1 KGHSH and CDR2 LQKENI. Trimming pared 4 bases from V and 1 base from J, leaving 13 bases between. The record originates from a study of OX40 agonist ivuxolimab in advanced cancers. Whole-study context: Around 40% of patients had received prior checkpoint inhibitor therapy. Partial responses were observed in three patients, of whom one had hepatocellular carcinoma and two had cutaneous melanoma. General study points: CD8+ T cells (on average) carried more expanded clones than CD4+ T cells. Partial responders at 0.1-3.0 mg/kg had among the lowest clonal expansion.

Clones were sequenced by immunoSEQ multiplex PCR, and TCRdb holds only the in-frame ones, with some missing. The sample lists about 82,000 clones; roughly nine tenths were seen once. Sequenced here: CD4+ or CD8+ T cells sorted from blood, sampled in a trial of the OX40 agonist ivuxolimab. The receptor comes from an adult with an advanced solid tumor such as melanoma, head and neck, liver or kidney cancer. The chain combines TRBV18 with TRBJ1-1; D unclear. In DNA, the CDR3 is TGTGCCAGCTCACGGGGAATAACACCGAACACTGAAGCTTTCTTT. It encodes CASSRGITPNTEAFF.